The 21 T cell receptor beta chains below all came from one sample that was sequenced in a study of T-cell reconstitution after alpha-beta-depleted transplantation in children. Unique molecular identifiers were built into the TCRbeta library. TCRdb re-analysed the PCR reads in MiXCR, keeping a single row per CDR3 protein. The table shows over 550,000 distinct CDR3 sequences, with 10% to 13% occurring only once. This specimen consisted of PBMCs from the stem cell graft donor, obtained from the stem cell graft. These TCRs come from a human donor who donated a stem cell graft to a child with acute myeloid leukemia.

This sequence joins TRBV12-3 or TRBV12-4 and TRBJ2-1; D perhaps matches TRBD1 (6 bases). Trimming removed 6 bases at V and 7 bases at J, with 13 bases between. This CDR3 is 13 amino acids long. Here the CDR3 reads CASRAGVGNEQFF. DNA for the CDR3: TGTGCCAGCAGAGCAGGGGTCGGGAATGAGCAGTTCTTC.

The chain links TRBV3-1 to TRBJ1-3; no clear D gene. The ends were cut back, 6 bases at V and 4 bases at J, with 10 bases in the middle. CDR1 and CDR2 (germline): LGHDT, YNNKEL (reference sequence). The length of the CDR3 is 13 residues. The chain's CDR3 is CASSRVWGNTIYF. The DNA of the CDR3 is TGTGCCAGCAGTAGGGTGTGGGGAAACACCATATATTTT.

This clonotype has only a few counts. The rearrangement uses TRBV3-1 and TRBJ2-7; 11 positions agree with TRBD2. Germline values: CDR1 LGHDT, CDR2 YNNKEL (reference sequence). Germline trimming cut 7 bases from V and 6 bases from J; bases unmatched to any gene: 5. The CDR3 runs 13 residues. Here the CDR3 DNA reads TGTGCCAGCAAACTAGCGGGAGTTCGCGAGCAGTACTTC. Amino acids: CASKLAGVREQYF.

This chain connects TRBV5-1 to TRBJ2-5; 7 bases line up with TRBD2. CDR1 is SGHRS and CDR2 is YFSETQ in the germline V gene. This CDR3 contains 15 residues. Losses at the gene ends were 5 bases for V and 3 bases for J; bases not matched to a gene: 10. CDR3 in amino acids: CASSFLGAGEETQYF. In DNA, the CDR3 is TGCGCCAGCAGTTTCCTAGGGGCGGGAGAAGAGACCCAGTACTTC.

This clonotype was seen only a few times. The J gene is TRBJ2-4, the V gene TRBV9; 16 nucleotides agree with TRBD2. The CDR3 is made up of 20 amino acids. With 4 bases clipped from V and 2 bases from J, the junction kept 12 bases outside the gene matches. Germline CDR1 SGDLS, CDR2 YYNGEE. This chain's CDR3 is CASSPRGLAGGVGSKNIQYF. The DNA of the CDR3 is TGTGCCAGCAGCCCCCGGGGACTAGCGGGAGGGGTCGGGTCCAAAAACATTCAGTACTTC.

This clonotype was observed a few times. J is TRBJ1-1 and V is TRBV7-3; the D is unclear. The CDR3 sequence is 13 residues long. CDR1 and CDR2 (germline): SGHTA, FQGTGA. V dropped 1 base and J dropped 3 bases, with 6 bases sitting between them. CDR3 sequence: CASSLSTYTEAFF. The CDR3 DNA follows: TGTGCCAGCAGCTTAAGCACCTACACTGAAGCTTTCTTT.

V and J are TRBV6-2 or TRBV6-3 and TRBJ2-2; a possible D gene is TRBD2 (6 bases). The length of the CDR3 is 13 residues. V gave up 4 bases and J gave up 5 bases, with 8 bases separating them. Looked up from germline, CDR1 is MNHEY and CDR2 is SVGEGT. CDR3 sequence: CASSWRGTGELFF. In DNA form, the CDR3 reads TGTGCCAGCAGTTGGAGGGGTACCGGGGAGCTGTTTTTT.

This clonotype showed up many times. The rearrangement links TRBV27 to TRBJ2-7, with D perhaps TRBD2 (6 bases). Trimming removed 5 bases from V and 10 bases from J, with 21 bases in between. Germline V gene sequence: CDR1 MNHEY, CDR2 SMNVEV (reference sequence). The CDR3 is 14 amino acids. The CDR3: CASSRGITQYPQYF. For the CDR3, the DNA is TGTGCCAGCAGTCGGGGGATTACCCAATACCCTCAGTACTTC.

The chain joins TRBV6-2 or TRBV6-3 to TRBJ2-4; 9 positions match TRBD1. The CDR3 loop spans 14 amino acids. J was trimmed by 5 bases and V by 6 bases; bases with no gene match: 5. CDR1 and CDR2 from the germline V gene are MNHEY and SVGEGT. The CDR3 loop reads CASSPRDRENIQYF. DNA for the CDR3: TGTGCCAGCAGCCCGCGGGACAGGGAAAACATTCAGTACTTC.

This clonotype has a handful of counts. The chain recombines TRBV27 with TRBJ2-7, with 7 bases aligning to TRBD1. This CDR3 spans 14 amino acids. The germline gives CDR1 MNHEY, CDR2 SMNVEV (reference sequence). The V and J ends lost 1 base and 2 bases, in that order; junction bases with no gene match: 2. This CDR3 is CASSLWGTAYEQYF. The CDR3 DNA sequence: TGTGCCAGCAGTTTATGGGGGACAGCCTACGAGCAGTACTTC.

This clonotype was counted between two and nine times. The gene calls are TRBV11-2 and TRBJ2-5; TRBD2 matches 7 bases. Trimming at V came to 6 bases and at J to 5 bases, leaving 12 bases not matched to a gene. CDR1 is SGHAT and CDR2 is FQNNGV in the germline V gene. The CDR3 is 15 residues long. The CDR3 loop reads CASSPLAAEGETQYF. The CDR3 DNA reads as TGTGCCAGCAGTCCCCTAGCGGCCGAGGGGGAGACCCAGTACTTC.

The chain employs TRBV7-6 and TRBJ2-2, with TRBD2 identical over 8 bases. V lost 5 bases and J lost 0; bases outside the gene matches: 8. CDR1 SGHVS and CDR2 FNYEAQ come from the germline V gene. This CDR3 contains 17 residues. CDR3 protein: CASSLHLAGPNTGELFF. Here the CDR3 DNA reads TGTGCCAGCAGCCTCCACTTAGCGGGACCGAACACCGGGGAGCTGTTTTTT.

This clonotype came up many times. This rearrangement joins TRBV12-3 or TRBV12-4 to TRBJ2-3, with 10 bases identical to TRBD1. V dropped 4 bases and J dropped 2; count of bases not matched to a gene: 6. This CDR3 has 16 amino acids. As DNA, the CDR3 is TGTGCCAGCAGTTCCCCGGGACAGGGGTCCACAGATACGCAGTATTTT. Amino acid sequence: CASSSPGQGSTDTQYF.

This clonotype has ten or more counts. This rearrangement joins TRBV10-3 to TRBJ2-1, with 8 bases lining up with TRBD2. The CDR3 loop spans 15 amino acids. Trimming cost V 1 base and J 7 bases; bases outside gene matches: 6. Per germline, CDR1 ENHRY and CDR2 SYGVKD. CDR3: CAISEFAGGENEQFF. CDR3 coding DNA: TGTGCCATCAGTGAGTTTGCGGGAGGTGAGAATGAGCAGTTCTTC.

The chain joins TRBV5-1 to TRBJ1-1, with TRBD1 as a possible D gene (6 bases). Per the germline V gene, CDR1 is SGHRS and CDR2 is YFSETQ. This CDR3 has 13 residues. Trimming took 3 bases from V and 3 from J, leaving 9 bases between them. DNA for the CDR3: TGCGCCAGCAGCTCCGGACAGTACACTGAAGCTTTCTTT. Amino acid sequence: CASSSGQYTEAFF.

This clonotype was counted many times. The chain has TRBV20-1 and TRBJ1-1; perhaps TRBD1 as D (6 bases). There are 13 residues in the CDR3. The germline gives CDR1 DFQATT, CDR2 SNEGSKA (reference sequence). V was cut by 1 base and J by 7 bases, with 13 bases left in between. This CDR3 reads CSARGGTLSEAFF. The CDR3 DNA is TGCAGTGCTAGAGGGGGGACACTTAGTGAAGCTTTCTTT.

J is TRBJ2-1 and V is TRBV7-6; D may be TRBD1 or TRBD2 (5 bases each). The CDR3 extends over 14 amino acids. Germline loops: CDR1 SGHVS, CDR2 FNYEAQ. Trimming pared 3 bases from V and 7 bases from J, leaving 13 bases between. The CDR3 coding sequence is TGTGCCAGCAGCTTGGGACCTACGTCAAATGAGCAGTTCTTC. It specifies CASSLGPTSNEQFF. Complete variable domain (other parts from reference TRBV7-6 and TRBJ2-1): GAGVSQSPRYKVTKRGQDVALRCDPISGHVSLYWYRQALGQGPEFLTYFNYEAQQDKSGLPNDRFSAERPEGSISTLTIQRTEQRDSAMYRCASSLGPTSNEQFFGPGTRLTVL.

This clonotype turned up a few times. V usage is TRBV20-1 and J usage is TRBJ1-1; TRBD1 aligns across 10 bases. The ends lost 0 bases at V and 4 bases at J; junction bases unmatched: 8. Germline loops: CDR1 DFQATT, CDR2 SNEGSKA (reference sequence). The CDR3 consists of 16 residues. The CDR3 DNA sequence: TGCAGTGCTAGAGAGGGGGGGACAGGGGCGAGCACTGAAGCTTTCTTT. Protein: CSAREGGTGASTEAFF.

This clonotype appeared a few times. The rearrangement uses TRBV18 and TRBJ2-5, with D uncertain. Germline CDR1 KGHSH, CDR2 LQKENI. The CDR3 extends over 13 amino acids. V gave up 2 bases and J gave up 5 bases, with 9 bases separating them. CDR3 bases: TGTGCCAGCTCACCAGTAATAGAGGAGACCCAGTACTTC. Amino acid sequence: CASSPVIEETQYF.

This clonotype was found many times. This chain connects TRBV20-1 to TRBJ2-1, with no clear D. V was cut by 3 bases and J by 7 bases, with 13 bases left in between. Germline CDR1 is DFQATT and CDR2 is SNEGSKA (reference sequence). The CDR3 totals 13 residues. CDR3 sequence: CSARPDGRNEQFF. CDR3 DNA: TGCAGTGCTAGGCCGGACGGTAGAAATGAGCAGTTCTTC.

This clonotype was counted a few times. This sequence joins TRBV20-1 and TRBJ2-3; 11 positions match TRBD2. The CDR3 covers 15 residues. V was pared by 3 bases and J by 6 bases, with 8 bases of the junction left unmatched. Germline CDR1 reads DFQATT; CDR2 reads SNEGSKA (reference sequence). The CDR3 sequence: CSASEGSGRGDTQYF. CDR3 bases: TGCAGTGCTAGCGAAGGTAGCGGGAGGGGGGATACGCAGTATTTT.